These 9 T cell receptor beta chains were all obtained from the same sample, sequenced in a study of blood T cell repertoires in COVID-19. Assay used: immunoSEQ multiplex PCR; TCRdb lists only in-frame clones, some missing. There are 250,000 to 300,000 clones in the sample; 88% occur only once, and roughly 10% lies in the top ten. Sequencing was performed on peripheral blood. The source is a woman aged 25 to 39 with COVID-19, enrolled during active disease.

The rearrangement links TRBV7-9 to TRBJ1-2, with D possibly being TRBD1 (6 bases). V dropped 1 base and J dropped 6 bases, with 9 bases sitting between them. Germline lookup yields CDR1 SEHNR and CDR2 FQNEAQ (reference sequence). The CDR3 length is 13 residues. This chain's CDR3 is CASSLGGLDGYTF. The CDR3 DNA reads as TGTGCCAGCAGCTTAGGGGGGCTAGATGGCTACACCTTC. Drawing the rest from reference TRBV7-9 and TRBJ1-2, the complete variable domain is DTGVSQNPRHKITKRGQNVTFRCDPISEHNRLYWYRQTLGQGPEFLTYFQNEAQLEKSRLLSDRFSAERPKGSFSTLEIQRTEQGDSAMYLCASSLGGLDGYTFGSGTRLTVV.

This chain connects TRBV12-3 or TRBV12-4 to TRBJ1-5, with 9 bases aligning to TRBD1. The CDR3 has 12 amino acids. V gave up 1 base and J gave up 15 bases; unmatched junction bases: 4. The CDR3 sequence: CASSLGTGARHF. CDR3 bases: TGTGCCAGCAGTTTAGGGACAGGGGCCCGGCATTTT.

The chain uses TRBV5-1 and TRBJ2-7; D perhaps matches TRBD2 (5 bases). With 4 bases removed from V and 5 bases from J, the gap between germline ends came to 13 bases. This CDR3 has 13 residues. Germline V CDR1 and CDR2: SGHRS, YFSETQ. The CDR3 coding sequence is TGCGCCAGCAGCCCTACGGGATTGAACGAGCAGTACTTC. It yields the protein CASSPTGLNEQYF.

The V gene is TRBV5-8, the J gene TRBJ2-7; possible D gene TRBD1, 5 bases. Between the trimmed V and J ends, which lost 2 bases and 5 bases, there was a span of 11 bases. This CDR3 is 13 amino acids long. The germline gives CDR1 SGHTS, CDR2 YDEGEE. The CDR3 DNA reads TGTGCCAGCAGCTTCCAGGGTATCCACGAGCAGTACTTC. This sequence encodes CASSFQGIHEQYF. The full variable domain, its missing parts supplied by reference TRBV5-8 and TRBJ2-7, is EAGVTQSPTHLIKTRGQQATLRCSPISGHTSVYWYQQALGLGLQFLLWYDEGEERNRGNFPPRFSGRQFPNYSSELNVNALELEDSALYLCASSFQGIHEQYFGPGTRLTVT.

The chain is built from TRBV6-1 and TRBJ2-1; D is ambiguous. With 0 bases removed from V and 10 bases from J, the gap between germline ends came to 13 bases. From germline, CDR1 is MNHNS and CDR2 SASEGT. CDR3 length: 14 amino acids. In DNA, the CDR3 is TGTGCCAGCAGTGAAGCGTCGGCTTTGCGGGAGCAGTTCTTC. Its translation: CASSEASALREQFF.

This sequence joins TRBV30 and TRBJ1-5, with D perhaps TRBD1 (6 bases). Trimming shortened V by 3 bases and J by 5 bases, and 11 bases separated the two germline ends. Germline CDR1 is GTSNPN and CDR2 is SVGIG (reference sequence). This CDR3 has 13 amino acids. In DNA form, the CDR3 reads TGTGCCTGGAGCCAGGGGTCGGATCAGCCCCAGCATTTT. Its protein product is CAWSQGSDQPQHF.

This clone was observed a few times. The chain joins TRBV19 to TRBJ1-2, with D possibly being TRBD1 (5 bases). Trimming took off 6 bases at V and 3 bases at J, with 20 bases between the two ends. Germline loops: CDR1 LNHDA, CDR2 SQIVND (reference sequence). The CDR3 length is 16 residues. CDR3: CASRRLEQAADYGYTF. DNA for the CDR3: TGTGCCAGTAGGAGGCTGGAACAGGCCGCGGACTATGGCTACACCTTC.

The chain links TRBV30 to TRBJ2-7; TRBD1 matches at 12 bases. Unmatched junction bases numbered 9, after V lost 2 bases and J lost 7 bases. The CDR3 sequence is 15 residues long. CDR1 and CDR2 (germline): GTSNPN, SVGIG (reference sequence). The CDR3 protein is CAWSWGGQGAGEQYF. As DNA, the CDR3 is TGTGCCTGGAGTTGGGGGGGACAGGGGGCCGGTGAGCAGTACTTC.

The rearrangement links TRBV7-9 to TRBJ2-7, with 11 bases identical to TRBD2. The CDR3 has 15 amino acids. V trimming: 5 bases; J trimming: 5 bases; junction bases outside the gene matches: 8. Germline CDR1 reads SEHNR; CDR2 reads FQNEAQ (reference sequence). The CDR3 sequence is CASSVNSGRANEQYF. In nucleotides, the CDR3 is TGTGCCAGCAGCGTCAATAGCGGGAGGGCCAACGAGCAGTACTTC.